This entry features one T cell receptor beta chain sequence. The CDR3 is 13 residues long. CDR1 MGHDK and CDR2 SYGVNS come from the germline V gene. Trimming at V came to 8 bases and at J to 7 bases, leaving 7 bases not matched to a gene. These data are taken from a study of T-cell memory formation after mild COVID-19. Each CDR3 protein is one row after TCRdb ran MiXCR on the 5' RACE reads. Of about half a million distinct CDR3 sequences listed, 15% to 20% are singletons. The genes are TRBV25-1 and TRBJ2-1; TRBD2 matches 8 bases. The sequence was collected from an adult woman who had mild COVID-19 (a few samples of this study predate the infection). Cell type and time point are not known. The sequenced sample consisted of PBMCs or a T cell subset sorted from them (not recorded which). CDR3 in amino acids: CASESGSWNEQFF. CDR3 sequence (DNA): TGTGCCAGCGAAAGCGGGAGTTGGAATGAGCAGTTCTTC. The whole variable domain, remainder taken from reference TRBV25-1 and TRBJ2-1, is EADIYQTPRYLVIGTGKKITLECSQTMGHDKMYWYQQDPGMELHLIHYSYGVNSTEKGDLSSESTVSRIRTEHFPLTLESARPSHTSQYLCASESGSWNEQFFGPGTRLTVL.